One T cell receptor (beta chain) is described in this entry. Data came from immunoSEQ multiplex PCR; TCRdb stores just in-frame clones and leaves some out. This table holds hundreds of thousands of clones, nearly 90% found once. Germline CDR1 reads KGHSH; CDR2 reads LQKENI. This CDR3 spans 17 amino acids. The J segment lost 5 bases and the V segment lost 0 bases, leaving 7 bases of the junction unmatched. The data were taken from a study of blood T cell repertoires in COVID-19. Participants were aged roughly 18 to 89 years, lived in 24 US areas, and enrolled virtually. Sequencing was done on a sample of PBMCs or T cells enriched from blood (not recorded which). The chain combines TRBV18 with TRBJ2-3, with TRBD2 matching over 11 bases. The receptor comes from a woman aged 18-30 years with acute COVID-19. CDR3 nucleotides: TGTGCCAGCTCACCACCGAGCCTAGCGGGAGGATTAGATACGCAGTATTTT. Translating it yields CASSPPSLAGGLDTQYF.